This TCR beta chain is drawn from a study of blood T cell repertoires in COVID-19 (dated by TCRdb to 2018 to 2021). About the study as a whole: Samples from collaborators originated in the United States, Italy and Spain and spanned both the acute and convalescent phases of COVID-19. The prospective study material was composed of cDNA or gDNA derived from T cells, B-cell-depleted T cells, or PBMCs. Deeply sampled blood TCRbeta repertoires from subjects exposed to, actively infected with, or recovered from COVID-19 were included in the dataset. The repertoires were made available in a free public database intended to serve as a resource for research on the immune response to SARS-CoV-2. Samples came from the ongoing ImmuneRACE study (first 160 participants) plus 1,254 subjects from 6 global collaborators. The sample metadata nearly always contained a de-identified subject ID, COVID-19 status, age in years and sex. Where available, HLA class I and class II types were taken from metadata supplied by the sample provider and were not determined by assay-based typing. Paper-wide results and their limitations: How much clinical and demographic metadata was included differed by source and by participant, and the metadata was provided uncurated.

One collaborating source in Seattle enrolled patients while the patients were actively infected and followed the patients over time throughout the course of disease. Whole blood was collected in K2EDTA tubes by collaborating institutions according to the institutions' own protocols. For TCRbeta analysis, collaborators shipped samples as frozen whole blood, isolated PBMCs, or DNA extracted from either of those sample types. TCRbeta CDR3 regions were amplified from genomic DNA by means of the immunoSEQ Assay, a bias-controlled multiplex PCR. The study's own analysis went as follows. Nucleated cell counts per sample were estimated from amplification of reference gene primers within the assay. To quantify the absolute abundance of each unique TCRbeta CDR3 rearrangement, sequence reads were collapsed and filtered. For each sample, productive Simpson clonality was calculated as the square root of Simpson's diversity index across productive rearrangements. Held by TCRdb, this immuneACCESS table contains in-frame sequences only and omits some clones. Under half of the omission traces to an unresolved V gene where checked; the cause of the rest is unknown. D and trimming were read from the DNA, whereas the V and J calls and clone size are those reported in that table. The sample table shows about 480,000 clones, and approximately 88% are seen once. Together, the top ten hold 7.8% of the sample.

In the germline V gene, CDR1 corresponds to SGDLS and CDR2 to YYNGEE. V ends up 4 bases short and J 6 bases short, with an unmatched junction base count of 14. CDR3 length: 16 amino acids, cysteine to phenylalanine. Only the CDR3 DNA stays, 48 bases, in frame from base 1. This clone was seen just once. The antigen this receptor binds is unknown. Base qualities are not provided; no much larger clone lies one nucleotide away. The sample was peripheral blood. Rearrangement joined TRBV9 to TRBJ2-3; 7 bases in the middle match TRBD1. The sequence was collected from a woman aged 50 to 65 with COVID-19, enrolled during active disease. DNA sequence: TGTGCCAGCAGCCCCCGAGGGTACCAGGGGGACGATACGCAGTATTTT. The encoded protein is CASSPRGYQGDDTQYF.